These 19 T cell receptor beta chains originate from one sample sequenced in a study of PD-1 blockade in classical Hodgkin lymphoma. Each patient experienced a relapse that followed autologous stem cell transplantation, and brentuximab vedotin exposure varied. Assay used: immunoSEQ multiplex PCR; TCRdb lists only in-frame clones, some missing. The data contain 30,000 to 40,000 clones, just over 75% of them seen just once; the ten biggest clones take up 16%. The sequencing used peripheral blood mononuclear cells (PBMCs), collected before the second cycle of nivolumab. These TCRs come from a human donor with classical Hodgkin lymphoma.

The chain combines TRBV9 with TRBJ2-6, with TRBD1 as a possible D gene (6 bases). Trimming left V 0 bases short and J 1 base short, with 8 bases between. CDR1 and CDR2 from the germline V gene are SGDLS and YYNGEE. This CDR3 has 16 amino acids. The CDR3 protein is CASSVAGTSGANVLTF. The CDR3 DNA sequence: TGTGCCAGCAGCGTAGCAGGGACATCTGGGGCCAACGTCCTGACTTTC.

This clone is medium-sized within its sample. This chain joins TRBV10-1 and TRBJ2-3; the match to TRBD2 covers 12 bases. Per the germline V gene, CDR1 is WNHNN and CDR2 is SYGVQD (reference sequence). The V and J ends lost 0 bases and 1 base, in that order; junction bases with no gene match: 5. The CDR3 spans 18 residues. In nucleotides, the CDR3 is TGCGCCAGCAGTGAGTCGAATACTAGCGGGGGGCGCACAGATACGCAGTATTTT. It yields the protein CASSESNTSGGRTDTQYF.

This clone was counted only a few times. The rearrangement links TRBV19 to TRBJ1-5; D may be TRBD1 (5 bases). Trimming shortened V by 0 bases and J by 6 bases, and 12 bases separated the two germline ends. CDR1 is LNHDA and CDR2 is SQIVND in the germline V gene (reference sequence). The CDR3 sequence is 15 residues long. Here the CDR3 DNA reads TGTGCCAGTAGTATAGAGGGGGGGACCGGTCAGCCCCAGCATTTT. It codes for CASSIEGGTGQPQHF.

The V call is TRBV27, the J call TRBJ2-3, with D unclear. The CDR3 spans 15 residues. CDR1 MNHEY and CDR2 SMNVEV come from the germline V gene (reference sequence). V lost 2 bases and J lost 2, with 11 bases in between. In DNA form, the CDR3 reads TGTGCCAGCAGTTTAAACGGGCTAGTCACAGATACGCAGTATTTT. It translates to CASSLNGLVTDTQYF.

The chain carries TRBV2 and TRBJ2-5; 7 nucleotides line up with TRBD2. In germline, CDR1 is SNHLY, CDR2 FYNNEI. CDR3 size: 13 residues. V shed 5 bases, J shed 5 bases, and the junction held 5 bases outside the gene matches. As DNA, the CDR3 is TGTGCCAGCAGTAAGACTAGCTACGAGACCCAGTACTTC. This translates into CASSKTSYETQYF.

The chain employs TRBV7-9 and TRBJ2-1, with TRBD1 as a possible D gene (5 bases). Trimming removed 2 bases at V and 10 bases at J, with 9 bases between. Per the germline V gene, CDR1 is SEHNR and CDR2 is FQNEAQ (reference sequence). The CDR3 is 12 residues long. The CDR3 is CASSLRTFEQFF. The CDR3 region has the DNA TGTGCCAGCAGCTTAAGGACATTCGAGCAGTTCTTC.

The chain couples TRBV7-2 to TRBJ2-2; D is possibly TRBD1 (6 bases). Germline lookup yields CDR1 SGHTA and CDR2 FQGNSA. The CDR3 length is 16 residues. Deletions cut 3 bases from V and 5 bases from J, with 16 bases between. The CDR3 loop is CASSLGLAGETGELFF. In nucleotides, the CDR3 is TGTGCCAGCAGCTTGGGTTTGGCAGGGGAAACCGGGGAGCTGTTTTTT. Drawing the rest from reference TRBV7-2 and TRBJ2-2, the complete variable domain is GAGVSQSPSNKVTEKGKDVELRCDPISGHTALYWYRQSLGQGLEFLIYFQGNSAPDKSGLPSDRFSAERTGGSVSTLTIQRTQQEDSAVYLCASSLGLAGETGELFFGEGSRLTVL.

The table lists this clone with a count of one. V gene TRBV5-6 combines with J gene TRBJ2-5, with TRBD1 matching over 12 bases. V gave up 0 bases and J gave up 5 bases; unmatched junction bases: 8. CDR1 is SGHDT and CDR2 is YYEEEE in the germline V gene. This CDR3 spans 17 amino acids. The CDR3 coding sequence is TGTGCCAGCAGCTTGGTTGCGGGACAGGGGGCTGGGGAGACCCAGTACTTC. This sequence encodes CASSLVAGQGAGETQYF. The variable domain in full, completed from reference TRBV5-6 and TRBJ2-5, reads DAGVTQSPTHLIKTRGQQVTLRCSPKSGHDTVSWYQQALGQGPQFIFQYYEEEERQRGNFPDRFSGHQFPNYSSELNVNALLLGDSALYLCASSLVAGQGAGETQYFGPGTRLLVL.

J is TRBJ1-4 and V is TRBV5-6, with D uncertain. Germline V gene sequence: CDR1 SGHDT, CDR2 YYEEEE. V was trimmed by 4 bases and J by 8 bases, leaving 18 bases between them. The CDR3 has 15 residues. CDR3 DNA sequence: TGTGCCAGCAGCCCGGACCTATCGAGTGGAGAAAAACTGTTTTTT. The encoded protein is CASSPDLSSGEKLFF.

The chain joins TRBV5-1 to TRBJ2-3; 8 nucleotides agree with TRBD2. V lost 4 bases, J lost 3 bases, and 4 bases stayed unmatched. The CDR3 is 14 amino acids. Germline CDR1 and CDR2: SGHRS and YFSETQ. The CDR3 loop reads CASSPGLVTDTQYF. The CDR3 DNA follows: TGCGCCAGCAGCCCGGGACTAGTAACAGATACGCAGTATTTT. Full variable domain (remainder filled in from reference TRBV5-1 and TRBJ2-3): KAGVTQTPRYLIKTRGQQVTLSCSPISGHRSVSWYQQTPGQGLQFLFEYFSETQRNKGNFPGRFSGRQFSNSRSEMNVSTLELGDSALYLCASSPGLVTDTQYFGPGTRLTVL.

In its sample, this clone was seen a few times. CDR3 DNA sequence: TGTGCCAGCAGCCCAGAGGGCGACGAGCAGTACTTC. This gives the protein CASSPEGDEQYF. The V call is TRBV5-6, the J call TRBJ2-7, with D possibly being TRBD2 (5 bases). The germline gives CDR1 SGHDT, CDR2 YYEEEE. The CDR3 covers 12 residues. Trimming took off 4 bases at V and 5 bases at J, with 10 bases between the two ends.

The rearrangement links TRBV5-4 to TRBJ2-7; D gene uncertain. V shed 0 bases and J shed 6 bases, with 13 bases lying between them. This CDR3 has 14 residues. Germline values: CDR1 SGHNT, CDR2 YYREEE (reference sequence). Here the CDR3 DNA reads TGTGCCAGCAGCTTGGCCCCCCCGGTGGTCGAGCAGTACTTC. It codes for CASSLAPPVVEQYF.

Points on this clone: The CDR3 end shows no conserved phenylalanine or tryptophan, and so a read error is likely. No DNA is shown, since the ends of the CDR3 on it are uncertain; the CDR3 is the one TCRdb lists. The V gene is TRBV6-1, the J gene TRBJ1-1. In germline, CDR1 is MNHNS, CDR2 SASEGT. The CDR3 is 10 amino acids long, termini counted. CDR3 sequence reads: CASSEGTVFI.

The chain employs TRBV7-6 and TRBJ2-7; D possibly corresponds to TRBD2 (6 bases). This CDR3 region has 13 residues. The germline gives CDR1 SGHVS, CDR2 FNYEAQ. Trimming took off 7 bases at V and 3 bases at J, with 13 bases between the two ends. Written as DNA, the CDR3 is TGTGCCAGCACCCCCGGGACTGGCTACGAGCAGTACTTC. This gives the protein CASTPGTGYEQYF.

The rearrangement links TRBV9 to TRBJ2-2; 7 nucleotides align to TRBD2. This CDR3 spans 14 amino acids. Germline V gene data show CDR1 as SGDLS and CDR2 as YYNGEE. V shed 10 bases and J 6 bases; nucleotides not matched to a gene: 12. The DNA for the CDR3 is TGTGCCTCCTCCCGGGGGGTTGATCCCGGGGAGCTGTTTTTT. It encodes CASSRGVDPGELFF.

The CDR3 spells CASSRRTGWDTEAFF. DNA for the CDR3: TGTGCCAGCAGCCGCAGGACAGGGTGGGACACTGAAGCTTTCTTT. This chain connects TRBV7-6 to TRBJ1-1, with 8 positions matching TRBD1. Trimming at V came to 5 bases and at J to 3 bases, leaving 8 bases not matched to a gene. The CDR3 has 15 amino acids. Germline V lookup: CDR1 SGHVS, CDR2 FNYEAQ.

This chain links TRBV7-2 with TRBJ2-5, with D tentatively TRBD2 (7 bases). The germline V and J ends were trimmed by 3 bases and 5 bases, with 19 bases remaining between them. From germline, CDR1 is SGHTA and CDR2 FQGNSA. The CDR3 totals 16 residues. The CDR3 region has the DNA TGTGCCAGCAGCTTGGACGGGGAGGGGGGGCTCGAGACCCAGTACTTC. Protein: CASSLDGEGGLETQYF.

This chain joins TRBV7-2 and TRBJ2-7; 10 nucleotides agree with TRBD1. CDR3 length: 16 amino acids. V shed 4 bases and J 4 bases; nucleotides not matched to a gene: 10. Germline values: CDR1 SGHTA, CDR2 FQGNSA. The CDR3 here is CASSSWGPGQGYEQYF. The CDR3 DNA reads TGTGCCAGCAGCTCCTGGGGACCGGGACAGGGGTACGAGCAGTACTTC.

The gene calls are TRBV18 and TRBJ2-5; TRBD1 agrees at 8 bases. The CDR3 has 16 residues. Germline V gene sequence: CDR1 KGHSH, CDR2 LQKENI. Losses at the gene ends were 2 bases for V and 1 base for J; bases not matched to a gene: 6. CDR3 in amino acids: CASSPIGQGLQETQYF. The CDR3 coding sequence is TGTGCCAGCTCACCAATAGGACAGGGCCTCCAAGAGACCCAGTACTTC. Full variable domain (outside the CDR3, taken from reference TRBV18 and TRBJ2-5): NAGVMQNPRHLVRRRGQEARLRCSPMKGHSHVYWYRQLPEEGLKFMVYLQKENIIDESGMPKERFSAEFPKEGPSILRIQQVVRGDSAAYFCASSPIGQGLQETQYFGPGTRLLVL.